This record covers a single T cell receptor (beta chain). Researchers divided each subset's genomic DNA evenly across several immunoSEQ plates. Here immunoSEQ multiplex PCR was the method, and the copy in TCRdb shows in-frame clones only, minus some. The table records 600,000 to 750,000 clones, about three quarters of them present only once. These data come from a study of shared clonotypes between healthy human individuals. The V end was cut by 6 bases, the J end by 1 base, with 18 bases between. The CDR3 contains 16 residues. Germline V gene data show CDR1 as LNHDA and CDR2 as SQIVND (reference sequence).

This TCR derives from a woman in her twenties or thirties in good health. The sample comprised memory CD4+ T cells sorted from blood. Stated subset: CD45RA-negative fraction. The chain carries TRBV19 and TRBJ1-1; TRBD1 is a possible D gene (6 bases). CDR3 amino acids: CASRPPGDTPNTEAFF. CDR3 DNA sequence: TGTGCCAGTAGGCCTCCAGGGGACACCCCGAACACTGAAGCTTTCTTT. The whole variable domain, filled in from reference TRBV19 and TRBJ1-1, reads DGGITQSPKYLFRKEGQNVTLSCEQNLNHDAMYWYRQDPGQGLRLIYYSQIVNDFQKGDIAEGYSVSREKKESFPLTVTSAQKNPTAFYLCASRPPGDTPNTEAFFGQGTRLTVV.